Following are 27 T cell receptor beta chains from one sample sequenced in a study of blood T cell repertoires in COVID-19. The repertoire was sequenced with immunoSEQ multiplex PCR; TCRdb's copy has only in-frame clones and lacks some. The sample holds roughly 90,000 clones, around 87% seen once. Sample: peripheral blood. All receptors come from a man aged 40-49 years with acute or convalescent COVID-19.

The chain links TRBV19 to TRBJ2-1, with a tentative D call TRBD2 (6 bases). This CDR3 contains 12 residues. Germline values: CDR1 LNHDA, CDR2 SQIVND (reference sequence). V lost 9 bases, J lost 5 bases, and 11 bases lay in between. The CDR3, as DNA: TGTGCCAGCGGGTGGGGGGACAATGAGCAGTTCTTC. It is translated as CASGWGDNEQFF.

The chain has TRBV11-2 and TRBJ2-1; 7 positions agree with TRBD2. With 6 bases clipped from V and 3 bases from J, the junction kept 5 bases outside the gene matches. The CDR3 extends over 14 amino acids. The germline gives CDR1 SGHAT, CDR2 FQNNGV. CDR3 region: CASRLSGIYNEQFF. DNA of the CDR3: TGTGCCAGCAGGTTGAGCGGGATCTACAATGAGCAGTTCTTC.

The chain joins TRBV5-1 to TRBJ2-7; possibly TRBD2 for D (6 bases). Germline CDR1 and CDR2: SGHRS and YFSETQ. Between the trimmed V and J ends, which lost 1 base and 3 bases, there was a span of 29 bases. The CDR3 has 20 residues. The CDR3: CASSLIQARAERGTNYEQYF. The CDR3 nucleotides read TGCGCCAGCAGCTTGATCCAGGCCAGGGCCGAACGGGGGACCAACTACGAGCAGTACTTC.

V is TRBV9 and J is TRBJ2-5; 8 bases are a match to TRBD1. Looked up from germline, CDR1 is SGDLS and CDR2 is YYNGEE. After removal of 1 base from V and 4 bases from J, the junction contained 9 bases not matched to a gene. The CDR3 consists of 16 residues. CDR3 protein: CASSVIGTGVPETQYF. The DNA for the CDR3 is TGTGCCAGCAGCGTAATCGGGACAGGTGTCCCAGAGACCCAGTACTTC. Based on the CDR3 plus reference TRBV9 and TRBJ2-5, the full variable domain is DSGVTQTPKHLITATGQRVTLRCSPRSGDLSVYWYQQSLDQGLQFLIQYYNGEERAKGNILERFSAQQFPDLHSELNLSSLELGDSALYFCASSVIGTGVPETQYFGPGTRLLVL.

J is TRBJ2-7 and V is TRBV4-1, with D possibly TRBD1 on 6 matching bases. CDR1 is MGHRA, CDR2 YSYEKL, per germline. V lost 3 bases and J lost 4, with 10 bases in between. The CDR3 contains 13 residues. CDR3 DNA: TGCGCCAGCAGCCATCTACAGGGTTACGAGCAGTACTTC. Translated, it gives CASSHLQGYEQYF.

The chain links TRBV6-5 to TRBJ2-7; D is unclear. The CDR3 loop spans 14 amino acids. Trimming cost V 2 bases and J 1 base, with 9 bases left between them. The V gene's germline CDR1 is MNHEY and CDR2 SVGAGI. The CDR3 protein is CASSYALESYEQYF. The CDR3 DNA follows: TGTGCCAGCAGTTACGCTCTTGAGTCCTACGAGCAGTACTTC.

The CDR3 nucleotides are TGTGCCAGTAGTGGGGGGGACAGGGAATACAATGAGCAGTTCTTC. Amino acid sequence: CASSGGDREYNEQFF. V and J are TRBV19 and TRBJ2-1, with 9 bases lining up with TRBD1. The CDR3 contains 15 residues. The germline CDR1 and CDR2 sequences are LNHDA and SQIVND (reference sequence). Losses at the gene ends were 5 bases for V and 4 bases for J; bases not matched to a gene: 6.

The CDR3 is CASSLGADSYEQYF. Here the CDR3 DNA reads TGTGCCAGCAGCTTGGGAGCGGACTCCTACGAGCAGTACTTC. V is TRBV5-4 and J is TRBJ2-7, with D maybe TRBD2 (5 bases). The V gene's germline CDR1 is SGHNT and CDR2 YYREEE (reference sequence). With 0 bases removed from V and 0 bases from J, the gap between germline ends came to 7 bases. This CDR3 region has 14 residues.

V is TRBV5-1 and J is TRBJ1-1, with TRBD1 as a possible D gene (6 bases). V lost 4 bases, J lost 1 base, and 11 bases lay in between. Looked up from germline, CDR1 is SGHRS and CDR2 is YFSETQ. The CDR3 totals 14 residues. The chain's CDR3 is CASSPGVSNTEAFF. Here the CDR3 DNA reads TGCGCCAGCAGCCCAGGGGTCTCGAACACTGAAGCTTTCTTT. The variable domain in full, completed from reference TRBV5-1 and TRBJ1-1, reads KAGVTQTPRYLIKTRGQQVTLSCSPISGHRSVSWYQQTPGQGLQFLFEYFSETQRNKGNFPGRFSGRQFSNSRSEMNVSTLELGDSALYLCASSPGVSNTEAFFGQGTRLTVV.

CDR3 loop: CASIRGGQGYGANVLTF. As DNA, the CDR3 is TGTGCCAGCATCCGAGGGGGACAGGGTTATGGGGCCAACGTCCTGACTTTC. The rearrangement uses TRBV2 and TRBJ2-6, with 9 nucleotides matching TRBD1. CDR1 is SNHLY, CDR2 FYNNEI, per germline. V shed 7 bases and J 3 bases; nucleotides not matched to a gene: 10. This CDR3 region has 17 residues.

The chain couples TRBV7-6 to TRBJ1-2, with 8 bases lining up with TRBD1. J was trimmed by 3 bases and V by 2 bases; bases with no gene match: 11. The CDR3 spans 17 residues. CDR1 is SGHVS, CDR2 FNYEAQ, per germline. Written as DNA, the CDR3 is TGTGCCAGCAGCTTAATGGACAGGGTGGTTTCGGACTATGGCTACACCTTC. It codes for CASSLMDRVVSDYGYTF. Filled out from reference TRBV7-6 and TRBJ1-2, the complete variable domain reads GAGVSQSPRYKVTKRGQDVALRCDPISGHVSLYWYRQALGQGPEFLTYFNYEAQQDKSGLPNDRFSAERPEGSISTLTIQRTEQRDSAMYRCASSLMDRVVSDYGYTFGSGTRLTVV.

J is TRBJ1-4 and V is TRBV2, with D tentatively TRBD1 (5 bases). CDR1 and CDR2 (germline): SNHLY, FYNNEI. Trimming removed 2 bases from V and 1 base from J, with 11 bases in between. There are 16 residues in the CDR3. In nucleotides, the CDR3 is TGTGCCAGCAGTGAACCGCGACAGCGAACTAATGAAAAACTGTTTTTT. It encodes CASSEPRQRTNEKLFF.

V usage is TRBV3-1 (or the pseudogene TRBV3-2) and J usage is TRBJ1-2, with D perhaps TRBD1 (5 bases). The germline CDR1 and CDR2 sequences are LGHDT and YNNKEL (reference sequence). V was clipped by 1 base and J by 6 bases, with 18 bases between them. CDR3 length: 16 amino acids. The DNA of the CDR3 is TGTGCCAGCAGCCAAGTTTGGGTTTCAGGGTCTGATGGCTACACCTTC. It specifies CASSQVWVSGSDGYTF.

The chain links TRBV2 to TRBJ1-2; no definite D call. The CDR3 spans 14 residues. The germline CDR1 and CDR2 sequences are SNHLY and FYNNEI. V gave up 3 bases and J gave up 0 bases, with 8 bases separating them. The CDR3 nucleotides read TGTGCCAGCAGTGAGGATGGAGCTAACTATGGCTACACCTTC. Protein sequence: CASSEDGANYGYTF.

The V and J genes are TRBV30 and TRBJ1-6, with 7 bases fitting TRBD1. The CDR3 length is 15 residues. Germline lookup yields CDR1 GTSNPN and CDR2 SVGIG (reference sequence). V lost 0 bases to trimming and J lost 8 bases; unmatched junction nucleotides: 7. The CDR3 DNA is TGTGCCTGGAGTGTCGATCGGACAGGTGATTCACCCCTCCACTTT. This gives the protein CAWSVDRTGDSPLHF.

This rearrangement joins TRBV29-1 to TRBJ1-2; weak D call: TRBD1 (6 bases). V dropped 6 bases and J dropped 6 bases, with 11 bases sitting between them. CDR1 is SQVTM, CDR2 ANQGSEA, per germline. The CDR3 is 11 amino acids. The CDR3 is CSVYQGNGYTF. CDR3 DNA sequence: TGCAGCGTATATCAGGGGAATGGCTACACCTTC.

This chain uses TRBV21-1 with TRBJ2-2; the table calls TRBD2, which could not be checked here. TRBV21-1 is noted as a pseudogene. The CDR3 loop spans 16 amino acids. Written as DNA, the CDR3 is TGTGCCAGCAGCCGGCGGGGACTAGTGAACACCGGGGAGCTGTTTTTT. Translation: CASSRRGLVNTGELFF.

The V and J genes are TRBV5-1 and TRBJ2-5, with 8 bases fitting TRBD2. The ends lost 5 bases at V and 5 bases at J; junction bases unmatched: 8. Germline-derived CDR1 and CDR2 are SGHRS and YFSETQ. This CDR3 comprises 14 residues. The CDR3 sequence: CASSAAGGLETQYF. In nucleotides, the CDR3 is TGCGCCAGCAGTGCGGCGGGAGGTCTGGAGACCCAGTACTTC.

V is TRBV19 and J is TRBJ2-3, with D possibly being TRBD2 (5 bases). Trimming removed 4 bases at V and 3 bases at J, with 11 bases between. This CDR3 is built from 14 residues. From germline, CDR1 is LNHDA and CDR2 SQIVND (reference sequence). Written as DNA, the CDR3 is TGTGCCAGTAGTACGGGTTCGGGGACAGATACGCAGTATTTT. It is translated as CASSTGSGTDTQYF. Supplemented by reference TRBV19 and TRBJ2-3, the full variable domain reads DGGITQSPKYLFRKEGQNVTLSCEQNLNHDAMYWYRQDPGQGLRLIYYSQIVNDFQKGDIAEGYSVSREKKESFPLTVTSAQKNPTAFYLCASSTGSGTDTQYFGPGTRLTVL.

This sequence joins TRBV19 and TRBJ2-3, with 15 bases matching TRBD2. This CDR3 spans 19 amino acids. Germline lookup yields CDR1 LNHDA and CDR2 SQIVND (reference sequence). V lost 3 bases and J lost 2; bases outside the gene matches: 9. The CDR3 region is CASSIGWTSGGAFTDTQYF. The DNA for the CDR3 is TGTGCCAGTAGTATCGGCTGGACTAGCGGGGGGGCCTTCACAGATACGCAGTATTTT.

V gene TRBV19 combines with J gene TRBJ2-1; 7 nucleotides line up with TRBD1. In germline, CDR1 is LNHDA, CDR2 SQIVND (reference sequence). CDR3 length: 17 amino acids. Losses at the gene ends were 5 bases for V and 3 bases for J; bases not matched to a gene: 13. This CDR3 reads CASSFSRTGRFYNEQFF. CDR3 DNA: TGTGCCAGTAGTTTCAGCCGGACAGGCCGCTTCTACAATGAGCAGTTCTTC.

The gene calls are TRBV11-2 and TRBJ1-2; TRBD1 matches at 12 bases. CDR1 is SGHAT, CDR2 FQNNGV, per germline. The CDR3 runs to 15 residues. J lost 5 bases, V lost 5 bases, and 6 bases had no gene match. The CDR3, as DNA: TGTGCCAGCAGCGATCGGGACAGGGGGCAATATGGCTACACCTTC. Translation: CASSDRDRGQYGYTF. The entire variable domain, with the rest obtained from reference TRBV11-2 and TRBJ1-2, is as follows: EAGVAQSPRYKIIEKRQSVAFWCNPISGHATLYWYQQILGQGPKLLIQFQNNGVVDDSQLPKDRFSAERLKGVDSTLKIQPAKLEDSAVYLCASSDRDRGQYGYTFGSGTRLTVV.

V usage is TRBV4-1 and J usage is TRBJ2-7; D call uncertain. The germline gives CDR1 MGHRA, CDR2 YSYEKL. The CDR3 is 14 residues long. Trimming removed 8 bases at V and 0 bases at J, with 14 bases between. The CDR3 protein is CASPGQAISYEQYF. The DNA for the CDR3 is TGCGCCAGCCCTGGCCAGGCCATCTCCTACGAGCAGTACTTC.

This clone was seen just once. The V call is TRBV5-4, the J call TRBJ1-6; no reliable D call. Germline V lookup: CDR1 SGHNT, CDR2 YYREEE (reference sequence). V gave up 2 bases and J gave up 4 bases, with 7 bases separating them. CDR3 length: 14 residues. The DNA of the CDR3 is TGTGCCAGCAGCTTTGCTAGATATAATTCACCCCTCCACTTT. Translation gives CASSFARYNSPLHF.

The chain combines TRBV9 with TRBJ2-5, with a tentative D call TRBD1 (5 bases). This CDR3 has 13 residues. Germline V gives CDR1 SGDLS, CDR2 YYNGEE. Trimming removed 3 bases from V and 3 bases from J, with 9 bases in between. Written as DNA, the CDR3 is TGTGCCAGCAGCGCACAGGTGGAAGAGACCCAGTACTTC. Its translation: CASSAQVEETQYF.

This clone was observed a few times. The chain combines TRBV24-1 with TRBJ2-5, with TRBD1 identical over 11 bases. The germline gives CDR1 KGHDR, CDR2 SFDVKD. V dropped 6 bases and J dropped 1; count of bases not matched to a gene: 3. The CDR3 sequence is 15 residues long. CDR3 protein: CATSTGTGGQETQYF. The DNA of the CDR3 is TGTGCCACCAGTACCGGGACAGGGGGCCAAGAGACCCAGTACTTC.

This clone has just a few counts. The chain combines TRBV3-1 (or the pseudogene TRBV3-2) with TRBJ2-7; TRBD2 matches at 8 bases. Germline values: CDR1 LGHDT, CDR2 YNNKEL (reference sequence). Trimming took 2 bases from V and 2 from J; bases not matched to a gene: 5. This CDR3 comprises 15 residues. The CDR3 nucleotides read TGTGCCAGCAGCCAAAGAATAGCGGGGACCTACGAGCAGTACTTC. Its protein product is CASSQRIAGTYEQYF.